What follows describes a single TCR beta chain. This clone was seen just once. Its antigen is still unknown. No clone much larger than this one lies a single base away; base qualities are absent. Cut back by 2 bases and 4 bases, the V and J ends lie 8 bases apart. Based on the germline V gene, the CDR1 and CDR2 sequences are MDHEN and SYDVKM. From cysteine to phenylalanine, the CDR3 is 13 amino acids long. The sequence is cut down to CDR3 DNA, 39 bases in frame from base 1. The sample belongs to a study of cytomegalovirus exposure and HLA in healthy donors listed by TCRdb under 2017. Context from the whole study: In an earlier analysis of under 750 of the donors, 276 Gb of sequence data and 100 million or so unique TCR beta sequences from about 190 million T cells were reported. To decide whether each TCR beta V gene segment behaved as functional or pseudogenic, an earlier analysis of approximately 620 of the donors relied on high-throughput TCR beta sequencing. Class I and class II HLA loci were covered by the typing at four-digit resolution. The number of donors typed differed by locus, with roughly 629-640 for A, B, C, DRB1 and DQB1, about 500 for DQA1, approximately 580 for DPA1, and 400 to 490 for DPB1. Roughly 300 gigabases of sequencing data and roughly 80 million unique TCR sequences made up an early release that covered under 750 HLA-typed donors. High-throughput TCR immunosequencing, statistical association of individual TCRs with disease status, and machine learning were combined to predict cytomegalovirus infection status. In the later analysis, no new phenotypic data were used to find candidate immune exposures; instead, reliance was placed on TCR beta sequences and their occurrence across donors. Because of strong linkage in the cohort, four to six DR-DQ haplotypes were treated as single units for association and clustering. Using immunosequencing, the study profiled T cell repertoires from roughly 650 subjects and related those repertoires to cytomegalovirus serostatus. All discovery cohort repertoires had been generated on a single sequencing platform. In addition to the first cohort of roughly 670 subjects, a separate validation cohort of approximately 130 different subjects was used. To study patterns of TCR occurrence, a later analysis re-analyzed previously published TCR beta repertoires from 650 to 750 donors and added high-resolution HLA genotyping. The study aimed to test whether signatures of past pathogen exposure could be identified by cataloging public T cell receptors. The genetic ancestry cluster associated with self-reported Caucasian donors included over 80% of the roughly 360 genotyped donors. Among 398 genotyped donors of the cohort, an average of approximately 220,000 unique TCR beta nucleotide sequences was sequenced per donor, of which roughly 17% were non-productive. In a later genetic analysis, genome-wide SNP genotypes for about three fifths of the roughly 670 donors were used, and that subset was treated as a discovery cohort. Alongside the repertoire data, information on donor age, sex, ethnicity and CMV serostatus was compiled. Paper-wide results and their limitations: Across donors, most TCR sequences were observed very rarely, whereas some public TCRs were present in many individuals. CMV serostatus was the only immune exposure information available for the cohort. The study gave a list of under 200 TCR beta chains associated with cytomegalovirus. The cohort was sequenced for TCR beta chains only, and without alpha or paired-chain data the features that could be detected were limited. According to a later analysis, parvovirus B19, influenza, CMV and Epstein-Barr virus appeared linked to several top co-occurrence clusters. A few of the identified cytomegalovirus-associated TCR beta chains were confirmed in vitro to be specific for cytomegalovirus antigens. Because counts were too low, 15 to 20 rarely observed V segments, including chromosome 9 orphons, were excluded from the earlier analysis of 587 of the donors. According to the authors, the approach could potentially be generalized to other disease states and immunological phenotypes. In a later analysis, TCR association rates were found to vary across HLA loci, with the most associated TCRs seen for DRB1 alleles and the fewest for HLA-C alleles. In both the original and validation cohorts, the classifier was reported to diagnose cytomegalovirus status with high specificity and sensitivity. Correlated functional status among segregating V segments might be attributable to linkage disequilibrium, but an unknown experimental factor could not be ruled out. Most CMV-associated TCR beta chains appeared to be HLA-restricted in a later analysis, and the HLA associations seemed to be driven largely by CMV exposure. A later analysis associated 15,000 to 20,000 TCR beta sequences with specific HLA alleles at a false discovery rate of 0.05. In an earlier analysis of fewer than 750 of the donors, most TCR beta V segments were observed in productive rearrangements about 87% or about 30% of the time, broadly matching IMGT annotations. When HLA alleles, especially DR and DQ, strongly co-occurred, TCR associations were difficult to assign to individual alleles. Compared with equally common non-associated chains, HLA-associated TCR beta chains in a later analysis were more clonally expanded and had lower generation probabilities. The sequencing pipeline was judged likely to have produced a cluster of highly shared sequence variants as a technical artifact. Because HLA typing was missing for some donors at each locus, association tests included only the typed subset. The 87-base-pair reads could not distinguish some IMGT-functional V segments, including TRBV6-2 and TRBV6-3, so those segments were excluded. An association between a missense DCLRE1C variant and V-gene and J-gene trimming of TCR beta chains was found in a later genetic analysis and replicated in an independent cohort. A further reported finding was that TCR beta sequences accurately predicted the HLA-A and HLA-B alleles for most subjects in the first cohort. In a later genetic analysis, fewer N-insertions in productive TCRs were reported among donors in an Asian-associated ancestry cluster than the approximately 670-donor mean. The presence/absence analyses assumed that sequencing depth was roughly uniform across donors, and that assumption may not be true.

The receptor library was made with the immunoSEQ multiplex PCR assay. The multiplex PCR relied on a mix of 60 forward primers for TCR Vbeta segments and 13 reverse primers for TCR Jbeta segments. The CDR3 region of rearranged TCR beta genes was amplified from genomic DNA by a multiplex PCR assay. Amplified TCR beta libraries were sequenced as 87-base-pair reads on the Illumina HiSeq System. The study's own analysis went as follows. In a later analysis, some 80 million unique TCR beta chains were counted across the 500 to 850 repertoires, and roughly 9.9 million of these chains were shared by at least two donors. Raw reads were error-corrected and collapsed into unique sequences by a nearest-neighbor algorithm in which closely related sequences were merged to remove PCR and sequencing errors. To assign V, D and J gene segments, CDR3 sequences were aligned to IMGT reference sequences. For a sequence to be retained, at least a six-nucleotide match to both a V gene segment and a J gene segment was required. A rearrangement counted as productive if the CDR3 had no stop codons and remained in frame with V and J, and every other rearrangement counted as non-productive. Following IMGT convention, CDR3 was defined as the stretch from the second conserved V-encoded cysteine to the conserved J-encoded phenylalanine. The earlier analysis of 450 to 750 of the donors excluded any sequence lacking an unambiguous match to a single V gene segment. In an earlier analysis of several hundred of the donors, V segments were called functional above 56.7% productive rearrangements and were called segregating when the between-donor standard deviation exceeded 5%. A statistical classification framework was built to diagnose cytomegalovirus status from the catalog of TCR beta chain sequences. In a later analysis, V and J genes were assigned by comparing TCR nucleotide sequences against IMGT/GENE-DB human TR gene sequences. In a later analysis, CDR3 sequences and most-parsimonious VDJ recombination scenarios were assigned using the TCRdist pipeline. In a later analysis, each TCR beta chain was defined by its CDR3 amino acid sequence together with its V-gene family, and reads lacking a unique V-gene family were excluded. In a later analysis, 450 to 600 highly shared, low-generation-probability nucleotide sequences were removed to address suspected cross-contamination and a sequencing artifact. A later analysis calculated a clonal expansion index for each public chain from normalized within-repertoire ranks of inferred template counts. In a later analysis, generation probabilities were computed using a VDJ recombination model fitted to out-of-frame rearrangements, and the results were checked against IGoR. Hypergeometric tests were used in a later analysis to score TCR-TCR, TCR-HLA and TCR-CMV co-occurrence, with a repertoire-size bias correction applied to the TCR pairs. To estimate false discovery rates, a later analysis permuted the HLA or CMV assignments 20 times. A later analysis grouped co-occurring TCRs with DBSCAN, adding TCRdist sequence similarity when clustering within HLA-allele-positive subsets. Repertoires with fewer than 30,000 or more than 120,000 public chains, plus five repertoires with anomalous nucleotide sharing, were excluded from co-occurrence clustering. TCRdb re-hosts the immuneACCESS table, in-frame sequences only. Its copies lack some clones; in the studies checked, an unresolved V gene accounts for under half of them, and the cause for the rest is not known. V, J and clone size derive from that table, while D and trimming were established from the DNA sequence. This sample gives some 200,000 clones in total; 60% to 85% of them show up just once. The ten largest clones take up about 3.1% of the sample.

The cohort consisted of 670 or so healthy bone marrow donors. At the time of sampling, every cohort member was nominally healthy, though immune exposures that went unrecorded were likely present. The donor tested CMV seronegative, placing the donor among the roughly 340 seronegative members of the cohort. Each donor provided a peripheral blood sample, and peripheral blood mononuclear cells were used for TCR beta sequencing. The Qiagen DNeasy Blood Extraction Kit was used to extract genomic DNA from the blood cell samples. The material sequenced was PBMCs. This receptor was obtained from a female donor in good health and CMV-seronegative. The chain is assembled from TRBV28 and TRBJ1-2; the D segment cannot be called with confidence. The nucleotide sequence is given as TGTGCCAGCAGTTTACGGTCAACCTATGGCTACACCTTC. It encodes CASSLRSTYGYTF.